Below, 5 T cell receptor beta chains from the same sample are listed, as sequenced in a study of T-cell memory formation after mild COVID-19. In TCRdb, the 5' RACE reads were re-called with MiXCR into one record per CDR3 protein. The sample has around 510,000 distinct CDR3 sequences; about a fifth are singletons. The sample was PBMCs or a T cell subset sorted from them (not recorded which). These receptors all stem from an adult woman who had mild COVID-19 (a few samples of this study predate the infection). Cell type and time point are not known.

The chain recombines TRBV7-9 with TRBJ2-3, with D unclear. CDR3 length: 14 amino acids. Trimming took 1 base from V and 4 from J, leaving 9 bases between them. Germline CDR1 reads SEHNR; CDR2 reads FQNEAQ (reference sequence). Here the CDR3 DNA reads TGTGCCAGCAGCTTAGTAGGATTGTCAGATACGCAGTATTTT. Translation gives CASSLVGLSDTQYF.

The chain couples TRBV27 to TRBJ2-1, with D unresolved. The ends were cut back, 5 bases at V and 0 bases at J, with 11 bases in the middle. Germline V gives CDR1 MNHEY, CDR2 SMNVEV (reference sequence). The CDR3 is 15 amino acids. The CDR3 DNA sequence: TGTGCCAGCAGTCCCGACTTGAGCTCCTACAATGAGCAGTTCTTC. Amino acid sequence: CASSPDLSSYNEQFF.

This clonotype was observed a few times. The CDR3: CSALGDGDLNYGYTF. Here the CDR3 DNA reads TGCAGTGCTTTGGGGGATGGGGACCTTAACTATGGCTACACCTTC. The V and J genes are TRBV20-1 and TRBJ1-2, with D possibly TRBD1 on 5 matching bases. V dropped 5 bases and J dropped 1 base, with 17 bases sitting between them. The CDR3 is 15 residues long. Germline V lookup: CDR1 DFQATT, CDR2 SNEGSKA (reference sequence).

This clonotype came up a few times. The rearrangement links TRBV21-1 to TRBJ2-4. TRBV21-1 is noted as a pseudogene. The CDR3 covers 12 residues. CDR3 sequence: CASSIAFNIQYF. The CDR3 bases are TGTGCCAGCAGCATTGCCTTCAACATTCAGTACTTC.

This clonotype turned up a few times. The rearrangement joins TRBV11-2 to TRBJ2-3, with 7 bases that match TRBD2. The germline V gene encodes CDR1 SGHAT and CDR2 FQNNGV. CDR3 length equals 21 residues. The ends lost 4 bases at V and 0 bases at J; junction bases unmatched: 22. CDR3: CASSSAFIMGEGLRSTDTQYF. The CDR3 DNA follows: TGTGCCAGCAGCTCAGCCTTCATTATGGGGGAGGGCCTTCGAAGCACAGATACGCAGTATTTT. Supplemented by reference TRBV11-2 and TRBJ2-3, the full variable domain reads EAGVAQSPRYKIIEKRQSVAFWCNPISGHATLYWYQQILGQGPKLLIQFQNNGVVDDSQLPKDRFSAERLKGVDSTLKIQPAKLEDSAVYLCASSSAFIMGEGLRSTDTQYFGPGTRLTVL.